The 17 T cell receptor beta chains below all came from one sample that was sequenced in a study of shared clonotypes between healthy human individuals. Assay used: immunoSEQ multiplex PCR; TCRdb lists only in-frame clones, some missing. The sample records about 580,000 clones, roughly 98% being singletons. Naive CD8 isolation took CD45RO-negative cells positively selected for CCR7 and excluded terminally differentiated effector memory CD45RA+ cells. The sample taken for sequencing was naive CD8+ T cells sorted from blood. The receptor set was obtained from a man younger than 45 in good health.

The V call is TRBV29-1, the J call TRBJ2-7, with TRBD2 matching over 8 bases. The junction had 7 bases not matched to a gene; V was cut back by 2 bases and J by 4 bases. The CDR3 length is 14 residues. The germline gives CDR1 SQVTM, CDR2 ANQGSEA. CDR3 coding DNA: TGCAGCGTTGAATCTTCGGGACTAGAATACGAGCAGTACTTC. This encodes CSVESSGLEYEQYF.

The chain links TRBV7-3 to TRBJ2-3; D remains ambiguous. This CDR3 has 12 residues. The germline V and J ends were trimmed by 5 bases and 4 bases, with 7 bases remaining between them. Per the germline V gene, CDR1 is SGHTA and CDR2 is FQGTGA. CDR3 DNA sequence: TGTGCCAGCAGCCTTACTCCAGATACGCAGTATTTT. Protein sequence: CASSLTPDTQYF.

The chain links TRBV6-1 to TRBJ2-7; D may be TRBD2 (6 bases). CDR3 size: 13 residues. CDR1 MNHNS and CDR2 SASEGT come from the germline V gene. V lost 9 bases to trimming and J lost 3 bases, with 15 bases between them. CDR3 loop: CASLGRGIYEQYF. As DNA, the CDR3 is TGTGCCAGTTTGGGCCGCGGGATCTACGAGCAGTACTTC.

This chain uses TRBV21-1 with TRBJ2-2; no check of the table's D call, TRBD2, against the DNA was made. TRBV21-1 is labeled a pseudogene. This CDR3 contains 17 residues. Here the CDR3 reads CASRGTRRYTGTGELFF. CDR3 nucleotide sequence: TGTGCCAGCAGAGGGACTAGGAGGTATACAGGGACCGGGGAGCTGTTTTTT.

As DNA, the CDR3 is TGTGCCAGCAGCCCCCGACTAGCGGGATTGAACGAGCAGTACTTC. This sequence encodes CASSPRLAGLNEQYF. The gene calls are TRBV7-3 and TRBJ2-7, with TRBD2 identical over 11 bases. The CDR3 contains 15 residues. Germline V lookup: CDR1 SGHTA, CDR2 FQGTGA. V gave up 5 bases and J gave up 5 bases; unmatched junction bases: 8.

This sequence joins TRBV11-2 and TRBJ2-5; 11 positions agree with TRBD2. Germline V gene data show CDR1 as SGHAT and CDR2 as FQNNGV. This CDR3 has 16 amino acids. Trimming at V came to 6 bases and at J to 2 bases, leaving 8 bases not matched to a gene. The CDR3 coding sequence is TGTGCCAGCAGGCCTTTAGCGGGAGGGCCTCAAGAGACCCAGTACTTC. Translating it yields CASRPLAGGPQETQYF. Filled out from reference TRBV11-2 and TRBJ2-5, the complete variable domain reads EAGVAQSPRYKIIEKRQSVAFWCNPISGHATLYWYQQILGQGPKLLIQFQNNGVVDDSQLPKDRFSAERLKGVDSTLKIQPAKLEDSAVYLCASRPLAGGPQETQYFGPGTRLLVL.

The chain joins TRBV5-4 to TRBJ2-1; perhaps D is TRBD1 or TRBD2 (5 bases each). Trimming stripped 4 bases from V and 1 base from J, with 12 bases between. This CDR3 contains 15 residues. Germline CDR1 reads SGHNT; CDR2 reads YYREEE (reference sequence). This CDR3 is CASSPRDGSYNEQFF. The CDR3 DNA sequence: TGTGCCAGCAGCCCTAGGGACGGATCCTACAATGAGCAGTTCTTC.

This chain joins TRBV2 and TRBJ2-1, with D unclear. Germline V gene lookup returns CDR1 SNHLY and CDR2 FYNNEI. Trimming pared 6 bases from V and 10 bases from J, leaving 10 bases between. The CDR3 sequence is 11 residues long. The chain's CDR3 is CASRRLNEQFF. The CDR3 DNA is TGTGCCAGCAGAAGACTCAACGAGCAGTTCTTC.

This rearrangement joins TRBV4-1 to TRBJ2-7; 7 bases fit TRBD2. V lost 4 bases and J lost 4; bases outside the gene matches: 4. Germline CDR1 and CDR2: MGHRA and YSYEKL. The CDR3 has 13 amino acids. The chain's CDR3 is CASSRGEGYEQYF. CDR3 DNA: TGCGCCAGCAGCCGAGGGGAGGGATACGAGCAGTACTTC.

The chain uses TRBV7-9 and TRBJ1-2; 11 bases are shared with TRBD1. This CDR3 contains 14 residues. CDR1 is SEHNR, CDR2 FQNEAQ, per germline (reference sequence). The V gene end was trimmed by 5 bases and the J gene end by 6 bases; junction bases not matched to a gene: 5. The CDR3 bases are TGTGCCAGCAGCCTGGACAGGGGGCGCGATGGCTACACCTTC. Translating gives CASSLDRGRDGYTF.

The rearrangement joins TRBV5-1 to TRBJ2-7; D might be TRBD1 or TRBD2, each matching 5 bases. Germline V gives CDR1 SGHRS, CDR2 YFSETQ. The ends were cut back, 1 base at V and 3 bases at J, with 8 bases in the middle. This CDR3 has 13 residues. The CDR3 bases are TGCGCCAGCAGCTTGACAGGAGGCTACGAGCAGTACTTC. As protein: CASSLTGGYEQYF.

This sequence joins TRBV29-1 and TRBJ2-3; D is possibly TRBD2 (5 bases). Germline loops: CDR1 SQVTM, CDR2 ANQGSEA. Trimming stripped 3 bases from V and 3 bases from J, with 19 bases between. This CDR3 spans 16 amino acids. CDR3 region: CSVDGGSPPGTDTQYF. In DNA, the CDR3 is TGCAGCGTTGACGGCGGGTCCCCGCCTGGGACAGATACGCAGTATTTT.

The chain combines TRBV7-9 with TRBJ2-1; D possibly matches TRBD1 or TRBD2 (5 bases each). V lost 5 bases, J lost 4 bases, and 18 bases lay in between. Looked up from germline, CDR1 is SEHNR and CDR2 is FQNEAQ (reference sequence). The CDR3 length is 16 residues. The CDR3 loop is CASSPSAGTRYNEQFF. In nucleotides, the CDR3 is TGTGCCAGCAGCCCTAGTGCCGGGACGCGGTACAATGAGCAGTTCTTC.

This sequence joins TRBV27 and TRBJ2-7, with TRBD1 identical over 9 bases. CDR3 length: 15 residues. The V segment lost 5 bases and the J segment 2 bases; nucleotides outside the gene matches: 7. In germline, CDR1 is MNHEY, CDR2 SMNVEV (reference sequence). In DNA, the CDR3 is TGTGCCAGCAGTCAACAGGGGGCTCACACCTACGAGCAGTACTTC. The encoded protein is CASSQQGAHTYEQYF.

V and J are TRBV20-1 and TRBJ2-3; D unclear. V was cut by 1 base and J by 5 bases, with 4 bases left in between. The CDR3 loop spans 11 amino acids. Germline CDR1 DFQATT, CDR2 SNEGSKA (reference sequence). The CDR3 DNA reads as TGCAGTGCTAGAGGAGAAGATACGCAGTATTTT. It is translated as CSARGEDTQYF.

The gene calls are TRBV7-9 and TRBJ2-5; possible D gene TRBD1, 5 bases. The CDR3 spans 14 residues. Germline V gene data show CDR1 as SEHNR and CDR2 as FQNEAQ (reference sequence). Trimming cost V 5 bases and J 1 base, with 11 bases left between them. The CDR3 coding sequence is TGTGCCAGCAGCCGCACAGGACCCCAAGAGACCCAGTACTTC. Its protein is CASSRTGPQETQYF.

DNA for the CDR3: TGTGCCAGCAGACCACTAGCGGGACAAAACGAGCAGTACTTC. It encodes CASRPLAGQNEQYF. The chain couples TRBV16 to TRBJ2-7; 10 nucleotides align to TRBD2. V was pared by 6 bases and J by 5 bases, with 7 bases of the junction left unmatched. Germline V lookup: CDR1 KGHSY, CDR2 FQNENV. CDR3 length: 14 amino acids.